This T cell receptor beta chain was sequenced in a study of T cells in Graves' hyperthyroidism and ophthalmopathy. TCR beta CDR3 sequences were amplified from RNA transcripts. Carried out on the TCR CDR3, a first-round RT-PCR used the HTBI primer set. TCRdb processed the multiplex PCR reads anew with MiXCR; each CDR3 protein has one entry. The sample lists almost 600,000 distinct CDR3 sequences, around 46% occurring once. Calling Graves' hyperthyroidism stable meant ophthalmopathy did not progress within 18 months. Patients between 18 and 65 years old had hyperthyroidism, newly diagnosed and lasting under 2 months. The V gene's germline CDR1 is DFQATT and CDR2 SNEGSKA (reference sequence). This CDR3 spans 16 amino acids. The trim removed 5 bases at V and 10 bases at J, leaving 15 bases unmatched.

The source of this sequence is a woman in her late teens or twenties with Graves' hyperthyroidism. This chain joins TRBV20-1 and TRBJ1-6; 9 nucleotides align to TRBD1. The sample was peripheral blood or thyroid tissue (not recorded which). The CDR3 DNA is TGCAGTGCTTCTTACCTAGACAGGGGGGATAGCTCACCCCTCCACTTT. Its translation is CSASYLDRGDSSPLHF.